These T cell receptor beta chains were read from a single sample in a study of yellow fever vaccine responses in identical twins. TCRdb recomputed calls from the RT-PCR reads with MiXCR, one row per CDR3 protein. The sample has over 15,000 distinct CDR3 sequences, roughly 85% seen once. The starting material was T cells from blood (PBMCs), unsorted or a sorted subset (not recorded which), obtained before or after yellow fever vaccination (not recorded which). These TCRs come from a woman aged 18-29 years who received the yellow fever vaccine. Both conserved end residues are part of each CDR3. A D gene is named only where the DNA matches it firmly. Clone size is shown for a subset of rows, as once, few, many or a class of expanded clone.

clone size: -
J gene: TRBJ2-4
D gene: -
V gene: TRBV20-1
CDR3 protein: CSAALVIAKNIQYF
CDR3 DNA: TGCAGTGCTGCCTTGGTAATAGCCAAAAACATTCAGTACTTC

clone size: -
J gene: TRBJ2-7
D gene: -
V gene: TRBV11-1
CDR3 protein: CASSPDQGPYEQYF
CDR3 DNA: TGTGCCAGCAGCCCCGATCAGGGGCCCTACGAGCAGTACTTC

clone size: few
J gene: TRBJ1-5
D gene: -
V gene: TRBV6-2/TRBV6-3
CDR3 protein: CASSQTQPGYQPQHF
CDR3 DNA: TGTGCCAGCAGTCAGACCCAACCGGGGTATCAGCCCCAGCATTTT

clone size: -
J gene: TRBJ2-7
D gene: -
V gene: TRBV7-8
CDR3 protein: CASSGGSSYEQYF
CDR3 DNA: TGTGCCAGCAGCGGGGGCAGCTCCTACGAGCAGTACTTC

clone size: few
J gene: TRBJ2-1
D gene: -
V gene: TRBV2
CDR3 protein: CASMGTSGKFEQFF
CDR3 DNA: TGTGCCAGCATGGGGACATCCGGAAAGTTTGAGCAGTTCTTC

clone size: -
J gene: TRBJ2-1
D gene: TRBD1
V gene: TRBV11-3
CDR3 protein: CASSSGQGVNEQFF
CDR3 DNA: TGTGCCAGCAGCTCCGGACAGGGGGTCAATGAGCAGTTCTTC

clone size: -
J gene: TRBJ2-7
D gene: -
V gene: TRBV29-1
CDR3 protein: CSVEFLRESSHEQYF
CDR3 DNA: TGCAGCGTTGAGTTTTTGCGGGAATCTTCCCACGAGCAGTACTTC

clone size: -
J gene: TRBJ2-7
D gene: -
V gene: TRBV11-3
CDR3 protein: CASGPPGSYEQYF
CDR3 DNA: TGTGCCAGCGGCCCACCGGGCTCCTACGAGCAGTACTTC

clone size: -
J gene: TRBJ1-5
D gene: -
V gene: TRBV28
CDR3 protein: CASSPLEALTQHF
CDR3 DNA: TGTGCCAGCAGTCCTCTTGAGGCCCTGACCCAGCATTTT

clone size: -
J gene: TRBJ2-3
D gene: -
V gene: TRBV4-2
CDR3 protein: CASSQSPGLADTQYF
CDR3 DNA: TGTGCCAGCAGCCAATCCCCGGGACTTGCAGATACGCAGTATTTT

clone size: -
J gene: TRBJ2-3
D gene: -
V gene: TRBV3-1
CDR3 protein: CASSQDLTATGTQYF
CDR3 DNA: TGTGCCAGCAGCCAAGATCTTACAGCCACAGGGACGCAGTATTTT

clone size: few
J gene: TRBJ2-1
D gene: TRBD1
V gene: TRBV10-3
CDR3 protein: CAISGTGYPNEQFF
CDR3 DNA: TGTGCCATCAGTGGGACAGGGTATCCCAATGAGCAGTTCTTC

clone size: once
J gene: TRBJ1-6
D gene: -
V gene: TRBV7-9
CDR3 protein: CASSNGVSSYNSPLHF
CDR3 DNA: TGTGCCAGCAGTAACGGCGTGAGCTCCTATAATTCACCCCTCCACTTT

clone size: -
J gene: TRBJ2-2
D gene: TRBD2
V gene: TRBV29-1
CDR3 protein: CSVGAGGPGGELFF
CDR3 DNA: TGCAGCGTTGGAGCGGGAGGGCCCGGCGGGGAGCTGTTTTTT

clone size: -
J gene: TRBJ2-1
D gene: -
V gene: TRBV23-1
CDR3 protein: CASSPFTFLVRKQFF
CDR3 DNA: TGCGCCAGCAGTCCCTTTACGTTTCTCGTTAGGAAGCAGTTCTTC

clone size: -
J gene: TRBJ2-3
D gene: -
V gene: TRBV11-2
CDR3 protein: CASSSHTDTQYF
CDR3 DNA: TGTGCCAGCAGCTCACATACGGATACGCAGTATTTT

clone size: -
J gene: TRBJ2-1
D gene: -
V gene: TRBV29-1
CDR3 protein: CSANYNEQFF
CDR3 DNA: TGCAGCGCTAACTACAATGAGCAGTTCTTC

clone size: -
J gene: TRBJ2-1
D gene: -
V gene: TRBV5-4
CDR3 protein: CASTIAGVSYNEQFF
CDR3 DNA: TGTGCCAGCACTATCGCTGGAGTCTCCTACAATGAGCAGTTCTTC

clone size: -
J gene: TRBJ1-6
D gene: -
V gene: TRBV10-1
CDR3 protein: CASSEKGDRFSSFNSPLHF
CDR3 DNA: TGCGCCAGCAGCGAGAAAGGAGACAGGTTCAGCTCCTTTAATTCACCCCTCCACTTT

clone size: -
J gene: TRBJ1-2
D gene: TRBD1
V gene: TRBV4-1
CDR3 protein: CASSPTRDRNNYGYTF
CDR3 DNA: TGCGCCAGCAGCCCTACCCGGGACAGGAATAACTATGGCTACACCTTC

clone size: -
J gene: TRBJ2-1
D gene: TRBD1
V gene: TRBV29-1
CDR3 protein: CSVEDRNNEQFF
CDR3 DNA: TGCAGCGTTGAGGACAGGAACAATGAGCAGTTCTTC

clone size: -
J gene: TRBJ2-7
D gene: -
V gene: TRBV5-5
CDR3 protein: CASSLGLTYEQYF
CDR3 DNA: TGTGCCAGCAGCTTGGGGTTGACCTACGAGCAGTACTTC

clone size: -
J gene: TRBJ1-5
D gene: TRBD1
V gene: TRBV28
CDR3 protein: CASTLPPGGPQHF
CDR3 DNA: TGTGCCAGCACCTTACCCCCAGGGGGGCCCCAGCATTTT

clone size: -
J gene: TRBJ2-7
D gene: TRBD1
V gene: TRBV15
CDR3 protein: CATSSATGYEQYF
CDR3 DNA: TGTGCCACCAGCAGCGCGACAGGGTACGAGCAGTACTTC

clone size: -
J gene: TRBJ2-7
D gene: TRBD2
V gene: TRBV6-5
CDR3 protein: CASSYRAGLGFKNEQYF
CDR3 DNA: TGTGCCAGCAGTTACAGGGCTGGACTAGGGTTTAAGAACGAGCAGTACTTC

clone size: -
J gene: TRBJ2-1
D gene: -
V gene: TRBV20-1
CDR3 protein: CSARDPVFLPTYNEQFF
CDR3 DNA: TGCAGTGCTAGAGATCCGGTTTTCCTTCCAACATACAATGAGCAGTTCTTC

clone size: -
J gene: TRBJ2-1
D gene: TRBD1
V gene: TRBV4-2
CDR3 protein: CASSQDRVHEQFF
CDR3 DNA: TGTGCCAGCAGCCAGGACAGGGTCCATGAGCAGTTCTTC

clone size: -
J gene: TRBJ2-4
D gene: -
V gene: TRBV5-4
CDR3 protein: CASSLGDSGSLLQYF
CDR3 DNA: TGTGCCAGCAGCTTGGGTGATAGCGGCAGTCTTCTTCAGTACTTC

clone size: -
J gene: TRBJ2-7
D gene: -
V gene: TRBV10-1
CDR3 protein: CASIPPRSPSSYEQYF
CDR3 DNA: TGCGCCAGCATTCCGCCTAGGAGCCCAAGCTCCTACGAGCAGTACTTC

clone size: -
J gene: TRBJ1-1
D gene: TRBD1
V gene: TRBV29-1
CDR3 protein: CSASTGYKGTEAFF
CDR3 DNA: TGCAGCGCGTCGACAGGGTATAAGGGCACTGAAGCTTTCTTT

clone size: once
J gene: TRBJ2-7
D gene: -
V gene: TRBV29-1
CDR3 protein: CSVVRDEQYF
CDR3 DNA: TGCAGCGTTGTGAGGGACGAGCAGTACTTC

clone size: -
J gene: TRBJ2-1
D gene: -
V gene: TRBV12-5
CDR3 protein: CASGGDVLGEQFF
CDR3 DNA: TGTGCTAGTGGAGGGGACGTACTTGGTGAGCAGTTCTTC

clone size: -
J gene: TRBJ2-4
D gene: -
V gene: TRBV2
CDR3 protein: CASSGEGLAKNIQYF
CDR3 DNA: TGTGCCAGCAGTGGTGAGGGGTTAGCCAAAAACATTCAGTACTTC

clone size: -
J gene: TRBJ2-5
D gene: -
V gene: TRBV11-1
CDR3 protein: CASSLDSGLQETQYF
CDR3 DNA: TGTGCCAGCAGCTTAGATTCGGGGTTGCAAGAGACCCAGTACTTC

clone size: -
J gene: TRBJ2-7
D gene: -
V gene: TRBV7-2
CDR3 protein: CASSMSLSYEQYF
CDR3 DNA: TGTGCCAGCAGCATGTCCTTGTCCTACGAGCAGTACTTC

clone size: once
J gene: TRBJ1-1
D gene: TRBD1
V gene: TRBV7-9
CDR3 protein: CASSREGATEAFF
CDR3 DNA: TGTGCCAGCAGCCGTGAGGGGGCGACTGAAGCTTTCTTT

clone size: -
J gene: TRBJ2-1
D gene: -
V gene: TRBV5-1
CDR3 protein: CASSSDLGSYNEQFF
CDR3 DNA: TGCGCCAGCAGCTCGGACTTAGGCTCCTACAATGAGCAGTTCTTC

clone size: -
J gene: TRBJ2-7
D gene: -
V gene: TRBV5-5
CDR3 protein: CASSQAKDSYEQYF
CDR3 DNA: TGTGCCAGCAGCCAAGCTAAGGATTCCTACGAGCAGTACTTC

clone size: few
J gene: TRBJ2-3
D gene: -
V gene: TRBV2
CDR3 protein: CASSDDLPRGDTQYF
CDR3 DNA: TGTGCCAGCAGTGATGATCTCCCGCGAGGGGATACGCAGTATTTT

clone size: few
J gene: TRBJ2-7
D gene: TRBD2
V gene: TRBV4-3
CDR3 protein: CASSQREGLGHEQYF
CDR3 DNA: TGCGCCAGCAGCCAAAGGGAGGGGTTGGGCCACGAGCAGTACTTC

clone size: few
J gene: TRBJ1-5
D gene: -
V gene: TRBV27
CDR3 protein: CASKVDFSNQPQHF
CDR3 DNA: TGTGCCAGCAAGGTAGATTTTAGCAATCAGCCCCAGCATTTT

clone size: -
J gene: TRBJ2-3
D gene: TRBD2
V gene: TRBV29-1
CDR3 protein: CSVLGQGLAGTDTQYF
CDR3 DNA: TGCAGCGTTTTAGGACAGGGACTAGCGGGCACAGATACGCAGTATTTT

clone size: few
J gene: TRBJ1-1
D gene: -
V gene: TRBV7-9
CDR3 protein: CASSLPGNGNTEAFF
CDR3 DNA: TGTGCCAGCAGCTTGCCGGGCAATGGGAACACTGAAGCTTTCTTT

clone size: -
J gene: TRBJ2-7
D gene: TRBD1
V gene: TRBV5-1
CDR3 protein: CASSSEDRAYEQYF
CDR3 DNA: TGCGCCAGCAGCTCAGAGGACAGGGCCTACGAGCAGTACTTC

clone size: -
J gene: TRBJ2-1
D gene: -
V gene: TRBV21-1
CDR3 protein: CASSKAVNEQFF
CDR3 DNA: TGTGCCAGCAGCAAGGCAGTCAATGAGCAGTTCTTC

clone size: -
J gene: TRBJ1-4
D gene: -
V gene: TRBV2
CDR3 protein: CASTSPGSFNEKLFF
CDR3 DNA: TGTGCCAGCACCTCTCCCGGCAGTTTTAATGAAAAACTGTTTTTT

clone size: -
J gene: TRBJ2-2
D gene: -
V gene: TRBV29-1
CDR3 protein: CSVVGGNTGELFF
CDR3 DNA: TGCAGCGTTGTTGGGGGAAACACCGGGGAGCTGTTTTTT

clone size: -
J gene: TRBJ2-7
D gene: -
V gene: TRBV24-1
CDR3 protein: CATSDNGPYEQYF
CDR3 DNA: TGTGCCACCAGTGATAACGGACCCTACGAGCAGTACTTC

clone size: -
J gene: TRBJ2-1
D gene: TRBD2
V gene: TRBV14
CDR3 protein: CASSRLAGWGNNEQFF
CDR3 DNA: TGTGCCAGCAGCCGACTAGCGGGGTGGGGAAACAATGAGCAGTTCTTC

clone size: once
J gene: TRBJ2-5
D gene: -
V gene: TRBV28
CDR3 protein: CARSLFETQYF
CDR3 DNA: TGTGCCAGAAGTTTATTTGAGACCCAGTACTTC

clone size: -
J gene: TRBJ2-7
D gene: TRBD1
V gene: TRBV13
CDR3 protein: CASSGTGDSYEQYF
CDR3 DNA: TGTGCCAGCTCCGGGACAGGGGATTCCTACGAGCAGTACTTC

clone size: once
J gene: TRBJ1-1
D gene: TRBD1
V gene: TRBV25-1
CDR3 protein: CASSDRADTEAFF
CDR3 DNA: TGTGCCAGCAGCGACAGGGCTGACACTGAAGCTTTCTTT

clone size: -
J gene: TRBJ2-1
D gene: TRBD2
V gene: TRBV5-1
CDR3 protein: CASKTNGGSSYNEQFF
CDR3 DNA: TGCGCCAGCAAGACTAACGGGGGGAGCTCCTACAATGAGCAGTTCTTC

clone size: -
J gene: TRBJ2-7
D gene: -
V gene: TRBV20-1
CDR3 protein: CSAREWISYEQYF
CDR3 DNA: TGCAGTGCTAGAGAATGGATTTCCTACGAGCAGTACTTC